A few counts support the clone carrying this TCR beta chain. The identical CDR3 is also encoded by other nucleotide sequences in the sample. Germline assignment: CDR1 SGHVS and CDR2 FNYEAQ. The CDR3 is 14 residues long. V dropped 4 bases and J dropped 0 bases, with 6 bases sitting between them. The data belong to a study of cytotoxic CD8 clonotypes in ibrutinib-treated CLL. Data came from immunoSEQ multiplex PCR; TCRdb stores just in-frame clones and leaves some out. The sample contains more than 85,000 clones, 60% to 80% of which appear only once. V is TRBV7-6 and J is TRBJ2-2; perhaps TRBD2 as D (5 bases). The sequence was obtained from a human donor with chronic lymphocytic leukemia. The specimen was PBMCs, collected after 12 months of ibrutinib treatment. The CDR3 region has the DNA TGTGCCAGCAGCTCCGGGACGAACACCGGGGAGCTGTTTTTT. Residues: CASSSGTNTGELFF. Using reference TRBV7-6 and TRBJ2-2 for the parts outside the CDR3, the full variable domain is GAGVSQSPRYKVTKRGQDVALRCDPISGHVSLYWYRQALGQGPEFLTYFNYEAQQDKSGLPNDRFSAERPEGSISTLTIQRTEQRDSAMYRCASSSGTNTGELFFGEGSRLTVL.